The 6 T cell receptor beta chains presented below share a single source sample, sequenced in a study of vaccination effects on CD4 cells after COVID-19. Measured with immunoSEQ multiplex PCR; TCRdb has only the in-frame clones, and not every one. The sample carries about 70,000 clones, around 72% recorded once. With the ViraFEST assay, the study expanded antigen-specific CD4+ T cells using viral peptide pools, then sequenced them. Isolation of CD4+ T cells took place after 10 to 11 days of culture. Confirmation by PCR established that the person had SARS-CoV-2 infection between March and December 2020. These receptors are not linked to any known antigen. Sequencing used CD4+ T cells from PBMCs cultured with HIV peptides, obtained before COVID-19 vaccination. Subset of the sample: HIV-1 Nef peptide pool negative control/reference culture. The source of these receptors is a human donor who had a prior SARS-CoV-2 infection.

V and J are TRBV7-3 and TRBJ2-1; 8 positions match TRBD2. Germline V gives CDR1 SGHTA, CDR2 FQGTGA. V shed 2 bases, J shed 2 bases, and the junction held 11 bases outside the gene matches. The CDR3 is 18 amino acids. The CDR3 region has the DNA TGTGCCAGCAGCTTATTCCCTCGGGGGGGCGCAGCCTACAATGAGCAGTTCTTC. Translated, it gives CASSLFPRGGAAYNEQFF.

This clone occurred a few times. This rearrangement joins TRBV15 to TRBJ1-5; the D is unclear. Germline CDR1 reads LNHNV; CDR2 reads YYDKDF (reference sequence). CDR3 length: 13 amino acids. V was clipped by 6 bases and J by 5 bases, with 11 bases between them. The CDR3 here is CATSHISYQPQHF. The CDR3 nucleotides are TGTGCCACCAGTCACATATCCTATCAGCCCCAGCATTTT.

This chain links TRBV5-1 with TRBJ2-3; D not resolved. V was pared by 3 bases and J by 6 bases, with 11 bases between. The germline V gene encodes CDR1 SGHRS and CDR2 YFSETQ. This CDR3 region has 13 residues. This CDR3 is CASSWNWADTQYF. The CDR3 DNA sequence: TGCGCCAGCAGCTGGAACTGGGCGGATACGCAGTATTTT.

This clone has just one count. The chain couples TRBV7-3 to TRBJ1-2; D ambiguous. The CDR3 runs to 10 residues. The germline V gene has CDR1 SGHTA and CDR2 FQGTGA. Trimming cost V 4 bases and J 10 bases, with 7 bases left between them. The CDR3 bases are TGTGCCAGCAGCTCGGAGGACTACACCTTC. Protein: CASSSEDYTF.

The chain joins TRBV5-1 to TRBJ1-1; TRBD1 is a possible D gene (5 bases). CDR3 size: 14 residues. CDR1 and CDR2 (germline): SGHRS, YFSETQ. V lost 3 bases to trimming and J lost 4 bases, with 13 bases between them. CDR3 region: CASSYMGGGTEAFF. The CDR3 nucleotides read TGCGCCAGCAGCTACATGGGTGGGGGCACTGAAGCTTTCTTT.

The chain recombines TRBV12-3 or TRBV12-4 with TRBJ2-7, with D maybe TRBD2 (5 bases). Trimming took 3 bases from V and 7 from J, leaving 10 bases between them. The CDR3 is made up of 12 amino acids. This chain's CDR3 is CASSLAPGEQYF. Written as DNA, the CDR3 is TGTGCCAGCAGTTTGGCGCCGGGGGAGCAGTACTTC.